This T cell receptor (beta chain) was captured in a study of identical twins. Findings of the study overall: With abundant cord blood beta clonotypes, insertions were fewer; memory repertoires showed no such pattern. A cross-sectional statistical analysis, not follow-up of the same donors, supported the conclusions.

This clonotype was detected many times. Its target is not known. TCRdb redid the calling of the 5' RACE reads with MiXCR, one entry per CDR3 protein. The table includes 230,000 or so distinct CDR3 sequences, roughly 8% detected once. V lost 4 bases and J lost 1, with 11 bases in between. The CDR3 totals 15 residues. Germline CDR1 is LGHNA and CDR2 is YSLEER. The same sample was also studied in work on yellow fever vaccine responses in identical twins. From that report: A vaccine T cell response that seemed partly convergent and partly personalized was reported in twins.

This clonotype was sampled from a woman younger than 30 in good health. The sequenced sample consisted of CD8+ T cells sorted from blood. The chain links TRBV4-3 to TRBJ1-5; D gene ambiguous. CDR3 nucleotides: TGCGCCAGCAGCCCTGAGAATGGGAGCAATCAGCCCCAGCATTTT. This translates into CASSPENGSNQPQHF.